A selection of T cell receptor beta chains follows, all from one sample in a study of blood T cell repertoires in COVID-19. Using immunoSEQ multiplex PCR, the repertoire was profiled, and TCRdb retains in-frame clones only, with some absent. The table records around 63,000 clones, 81% of them present only once. The material sequenced was peripheral blood. The receptors come from a woman of 80 years or more with active or convalescent COVID-19. Both conserved end residues are part of each CDR3. The D gene is left open where the match is weak. Size tells how often a clone was seen (once, few, many) or the class of an expanded clone, and some rows leave it out.

v_gene	abundance	j_gene	d_gene	CDR3nt	CDR3aa
TRBV7-9	.	TRBJ2-1	TRBD1	TGTGCCAGCAGCTTCTTTTACAGGGGGAATGAGCAGTTCTTC	CASSFFYRGNEQFF
TRBV7-9	.	TRBJ1-2	TRBD1	TGTGCCAGCAGCCCCGACAGGGAGGACTATGGCTACACCTTC	CASSPDREDYGYTF
TRBV19	.	TRBJ1-1	.	TGTGCCAGTGGACAGCAGGCGAACACTGAAGCTTTCTTT	CASGQQANTEAFF
TRBV6-5	.	TRBJ2-1	.	TGTGCCAGCAGTCCGGACTCCAGCTCCTACAATGAGCAGTTCTTC	CASSPDSSSYNEQFF
TRBV6-2/TRBV6-3	.	TRBJ1-5	TRBD1	TGTGCCAGCAGTTACGGGACAGGGCTTCAGCCCCAGCATTTT	CASSYGTGLQPQHF
TRBV4-3	.	TRBJ1-2	.	TGCGCCAGCAGCCCCGGGCGCGGGACCCTCTATGGCTACACCTTC	CASSPGRGTLYGYTF
TRBV9	once	TRBJ2-2	TRBD2	TGTGCCAGCAGCGTAGTTCCTAGCGGGGGGGCAGGCGGGGAGCTGTTTTTT	CASSVVPSGGAGGELFF
TRBV5-4	.	TRBJ1-1	.	TGTGCCAGCAGCCCTCCGGGAATAGGCACTGAAGCTTTCTTT	CASSPPGIGTEAFF
TRBV10-3	few	TRBJ2-5	TRBD2	TGTGCCATCAGTGAGACCGTAGCGGGGGGTGGGCAAGAGACCCAGTACTTC	CAISETVAGGGQETQYF
TRBV4-1	.	TRBJ1-4	TRBD1	TGCGCCAGCAGCCAAGGACAGGGGGCAGGTGGTGAAAAACTGTTTTTT	CASSQGQGAGGEKLFF
TRBV10-3	.	TRBJ1-1	TRBD1	TGTGCCATCAGTGATGACAGGGACGAAGCTTTCTTT	CAISDDRDEAFF
TRBV12-3/TRBV12-4	.	TRBJ2-7	.	TGTGCCAGCAGTGTGACTAGAGACGAGCAGTACTTC	CASSVTRDEQYF
TRBV12-3/TRBV12-4	.	TRBJ1-2	.	TGTGCCAGCAGTTTTGGGCTGGGCTATGGCTACACCTTC	CASSFGLGYGYTF
TRBV5-4	.	TRBJ2-7	TRBD1	TGTGCCAGCAGCCCCGGGACAGGTCTGAACGAGCAGTACTTC	CASSPGTGLNEQYF
TRBV18	.	TRBJ1-5	.	TGTGCCAGCTCCGGGGGGCTGTCTGAGCCCCAGCATTTT	CASSGGLSEPQHF
TRBV9	.	TRBJ1-1	.	TGTGCCAGCAGCAGGGGGTGGTCGGACACTGAAGCTTTCTTT	CASSRGWSDTEAFF
TRBV5-1	.	TRBJ1-3	TRBD1	TGCGCCAGCAGCTTGGGGACAGGGGCGCGTGGAAACACCATATATTTT	CASSLGTGARGNTIYF
TRBV18	.	TRBJ2-5	.	TGTGCCAGCTCCCTCCTCGCAGGGTACCAAGAGACCCAGTACTTC	CASSLLAGYQETQYF
TRBV5-1	few	TRBJ1-1	TRBD1	TGCGCCAGCAGCCCGACAGGGGGACTAGAGCCTGAAGCTTTCTTT	CASSPTGGLEPEAFF
TRBV9	.	TRBJ1-3	.	TGTGCCAGCAGCGTAGTGGATAGGGGGAGTGGAAACACCATATATTTT	CASSVVDRGSGNTIYF
TRBV7-9	.	TRBJ2-1	.	TGTGCCAGCAGCTTCAGTAGGGGGTCCTACAATGAGCAGTTCTTC	CASSFSRGSYNEQFF
TRBV29-1	few	TRBJ1-2	.	TGCAGCGTTGATGGGGGGGGCGTTGGTGGCTACACCTTC	CSVDGGGVGGYTF
TRBV6-5	.	TRBJ2-3	TRBD2	TGTGCCAGCTGCGGGGGGGGACTTAGCACAGATACGCAGTATTTT	CASCGGGLSTDTQYF
TRBV6-2/TRBV6-3	.	TRBJ2-7	.	TGTGCCAGCAGTCCAGGGGATTCCTACGAGCAGTACTTC	CASSPGDSYEQYF
TRBV9	once	TRBJ2-3	.	TGTGCCAGCAGCGTAGGTGGCGGGGCAGGGCAGTATTTT	CASSVGGGAGQYF
TRBV24-1	.	TRBJ2-2	TRBD1	TGTGCCACCAGTGATTCTTTGGACAGGGGTGGGAACACCGGGGAGCTGTTTTTT	CATSDSLDRGGNTGELFF
TRBV5-6	.	TRBJ1-5	TRBD1	TGTGCCAGCAGCTTGGCCGGGACAGCCTATAGCAATCAGCCCCAGCATTTT	CASSLAGTAYSNQPQHF
TRBV5-1	few	TRBJ2-5	TRBD2	TGCGCCAGCAGCTTGGGGACTAGCGGGGGGGCAGAGACCCAGTACTTC	CASSLGTSGGAETQYF
TRBV24-1	once	TRBJ1-2	TRBD1	TGTGCCACCAGTGACCGAGGACAGGGGGCGTCCGGCTACACCTTC	CATSDRGQGASGYTF
TRBV11-2	.	TRBJ1-2	.	TGTGCCAGCAGCTTCGAAACCTGGGGCGACTATGGCTACACCTTC	CASSFETWGDYGYTF
TRBV7-9	.	TRBJ1-4	.	TGTGCCAGCAGCTTGGGGGGAGTAGGTGAAAAACTGTTTTTT	CASSLGGVGEKLFF
TRBV23-1	.	TRBJ2-3	.	TGCGCCAGCAGTCAACGAAGACAGTCTAGCACAGATACGCAGTATTTT	CASSQRRQSSTDTQYF
TRBV2	.	TRBJ1-2	TRBD1	TGTGCCAGCAGTGAAGATACTATAACAGGGGGCGGCTATGGCTACACCTTC	CASSEDTITGGGYGYTF
TRBV6-2/TRBV6-3	once	TRBJ2-4	TRBD2	TGTGCCAGCAGTTACTCGAAAGGGACTAGCGTGGTAGCCAAAAACATTCAGTACTTC	CASSYSKGTSVVAKNIQYF
TRBV5-8	.	TRBJ1-3	.	TGTGCCAGCAGCTTGGCAGGGATCTACGGAAACACCATATATTTT	CASSLAGIYGNTIYF
TRBV19	.	TRBJ2-7	.	TGTGCCACCTCGAGTTCGAGGGCCTCCTACGAGCAGTACTTC	CATSSSRASYEQYF
TRBV19	.	TRBJ1-2	.	TGTGCCAGTAGTATGCAGATACAACCCCATGGCTACACCTTC	CASSMQIQPHGYTF
TRBV20-1	.	TRBJ2-5	.	TGCAGTGCTACGGGAGAAGAGACCCAGTACTTC	CSATGEETQYF
TRBV6-5	.	TRBJ1-2	.	TGTGCCAGCAGCTTTACAGGGACCGGCTACACCTTC	CASSFTGTGYTF
TRBV7-3	.	TRBJ2-5	TRBD1	TGTGCCAGCAGCCCTAACCCCCAGGGGGCGCAGCTGGAGACCCAGTACTTC	CASSPNPQGAQLETQYF
TRBV6-5	.	TRBJ1-5	.	TGTGCCAGCAGTACCATACAGGGAACTCAGCCCCAGCATTTT	CASSTIQGTQPQHF
TRBV27	.	TRBJ2-7	TRBD1	TGTGCCAGCAGTCACCCGACAGGGTCCCTCTACGAGCAGTACTTC	CASSHPTGSLYEQYF
TRBV7-9	.	TRBJ1-1	.	TGTGCCAGCAGCTTAGATTGGGGGGAGGATGAAGCTTTCTTT	CASSLDWGEDEAFF
TRBV19	many	TRBJ1-6	.	TGTGCCAGTAGTACCGTAGGGAGAAATTCACCCCTCCACTTT	CASSTVGRNSPLHF
TRBV6-2/TRBV6-3	.	TRBJ2-3	TRBD2	TGTGCCAGCAGCCCTAGAGGGTACGGTGGACTAGCGGGGGGGCTCCATACTAGCACAGATACGCAGTATTTT	CASSPRGYGGLAGGLHTSTDTQYF
TRBV4-3	.	TRBJ2-1	.	TGCGCCAGCAGCCAAGAAAAGATCAGTACCTACAATGAGCAGTTCTTC	CASSQEKISTYNEQFF
TRBV7-3	.	TRBJ1-1	TRBD1	TGTGCCAGCAGCCCCCGACAGGGGGGAACTGAAGCTTTCTTT	CASSPRQGGTEAFF
TRBV28	.	TRBJ2-1	TRBD1	TGTGCCAGCAGTAACTCACAGGGGGCTCGGCAGTTCTTC	CASSNSQGARQFF
TRBV29-1	.	TRBJ1-2	TRBD1	TGCAGCGTGTGGACAGGGGGCAACTATGGCTACACCTTC	CSVWTGGNYGYTF
TRBV5-6	.	TRBJ1-2	.	TGTGCCAGCAGTCGTCAGGGGCCTGGCTACACCTTC	CASSRQGPGYTF
TRBV7-2	.	TRBJ2-7	TRBD1	TGTGCCAGCAGAACCGGGACAGGGGTGCACGAGCAGTACTTC	CASRTGTGVHEQYF
TRBV27	.	TRBJ2-3	TRBD2	TGTGCCAGCAGTTCGGGCGGGGGGCTCACAGATACGCAGTATTTT	CASSSGGGLTDTQYF
TRBV5-4	.	TRBJ1-2	.	TGTGCCAGCAGCTTGGAAGGGGTGGGGTATGGCTACACCTTC	CASSLEGVGYGYTF
TRBV14	.	TRBJ2-3	.	TGTGCCAGCAGCCAAGAACAGGGCATTTTGAGAGTTACGCAGTATTTT	CASSQEQGILRVTQYF